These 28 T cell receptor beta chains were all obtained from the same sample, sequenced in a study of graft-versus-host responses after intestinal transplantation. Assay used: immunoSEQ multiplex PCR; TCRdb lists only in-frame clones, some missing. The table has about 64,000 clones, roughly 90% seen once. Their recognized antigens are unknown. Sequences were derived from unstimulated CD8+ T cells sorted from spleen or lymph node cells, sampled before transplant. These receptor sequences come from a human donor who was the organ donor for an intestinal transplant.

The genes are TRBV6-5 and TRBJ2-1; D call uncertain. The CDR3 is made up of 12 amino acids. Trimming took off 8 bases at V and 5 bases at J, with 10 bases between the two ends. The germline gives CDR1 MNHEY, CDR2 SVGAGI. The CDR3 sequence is CASESGDNEQFF. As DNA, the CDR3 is TGTGCCAGCGAATCCGGTGACAATGAGCAGTTCTTC.

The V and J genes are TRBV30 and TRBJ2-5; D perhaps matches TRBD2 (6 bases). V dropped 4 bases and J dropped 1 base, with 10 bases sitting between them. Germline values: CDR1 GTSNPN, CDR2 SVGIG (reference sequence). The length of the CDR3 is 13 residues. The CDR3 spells CAWTTGGQETQYF. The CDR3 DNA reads TGTGCCTGGACGACCGGGGGCCAAGAGACCCAGTACTTC.

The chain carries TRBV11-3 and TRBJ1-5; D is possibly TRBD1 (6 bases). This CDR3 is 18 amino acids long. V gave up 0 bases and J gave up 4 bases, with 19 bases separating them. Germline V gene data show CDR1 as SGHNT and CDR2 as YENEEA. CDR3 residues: CASSLDPSIRQENQPQHF. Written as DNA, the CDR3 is TGTGCCAGCAGCTTAGACCCCTCTATCCGACAGGAGAATCAGCCCCAGCATTTT.

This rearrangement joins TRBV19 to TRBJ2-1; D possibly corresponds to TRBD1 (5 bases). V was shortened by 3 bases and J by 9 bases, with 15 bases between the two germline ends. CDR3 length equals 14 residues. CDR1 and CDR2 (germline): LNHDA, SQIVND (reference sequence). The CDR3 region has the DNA TGTGCCAGTAGTATTAACCAGGGTAGGAGTGAGCAGTTCTTC. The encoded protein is CASSINQGRSEQFF.

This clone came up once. CDR3 coding DNA: TGTGCCAGCAGCGATCCTACAGGGACCAACACCGGGGAGCTGTTTTTT. Amino acid sequence: CASSDPTGTNTGELFF. This sequence joins TRBV2 and TRBJ2-2; TRBD1 might be the D (6 bases). The CDR3 length is 16 residues. V was pared by 6 bases and J by 2 bases, with 16 bases between. From germline, CDR1 is SNHLY and CDR2 FYNNEI.

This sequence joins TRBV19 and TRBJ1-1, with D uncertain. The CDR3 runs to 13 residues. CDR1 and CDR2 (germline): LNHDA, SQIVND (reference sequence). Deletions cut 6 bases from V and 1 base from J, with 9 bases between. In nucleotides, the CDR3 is TGTGCCAGTAGCTCGGGATCGAACACTGAAGCTTTCTTT. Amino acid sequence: CASSSGSNTEAFF.

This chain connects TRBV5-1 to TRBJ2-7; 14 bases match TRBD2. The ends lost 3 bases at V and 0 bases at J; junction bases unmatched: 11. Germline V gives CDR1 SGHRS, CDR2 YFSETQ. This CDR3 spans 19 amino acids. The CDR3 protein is CASSWTGLAGVISSYEQYF. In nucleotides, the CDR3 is TGCGCCAGCAGCTGGACGGGACTAGCGGGGGTAATTAGCTCCTACGAGCAGTACTTC.

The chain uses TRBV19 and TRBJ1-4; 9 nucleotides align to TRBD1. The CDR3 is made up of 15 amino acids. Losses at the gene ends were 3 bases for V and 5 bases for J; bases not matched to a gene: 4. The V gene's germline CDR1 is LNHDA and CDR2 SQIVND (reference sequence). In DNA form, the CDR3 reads TGTGCCAGTAGTATTCCCGGGACAGGGAATGAAAAACTGTTTTTT. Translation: CASSIPGTGNEKLFF.

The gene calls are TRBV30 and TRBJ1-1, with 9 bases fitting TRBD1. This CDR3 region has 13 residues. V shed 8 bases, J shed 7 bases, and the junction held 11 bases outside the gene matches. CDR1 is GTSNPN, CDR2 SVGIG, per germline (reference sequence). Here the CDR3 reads CAGGTGNRIEAFF. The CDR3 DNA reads TGTGCCGGCGGGACAGGGAACCGAATTGAAGCTTTCTTT.

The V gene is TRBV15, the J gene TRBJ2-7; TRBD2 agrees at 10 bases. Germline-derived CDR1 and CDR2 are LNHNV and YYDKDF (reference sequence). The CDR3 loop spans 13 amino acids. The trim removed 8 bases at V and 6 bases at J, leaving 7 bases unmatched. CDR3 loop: CATQREGLLEQYF. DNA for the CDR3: TGTGCCACCCAGCGGGAGGGGCTCCTCGAGCAGTACTTC.

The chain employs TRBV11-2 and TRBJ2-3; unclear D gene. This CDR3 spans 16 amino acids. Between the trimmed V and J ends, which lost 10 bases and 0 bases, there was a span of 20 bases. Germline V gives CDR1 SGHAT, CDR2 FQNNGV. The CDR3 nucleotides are TGTGCCACCTCCCCGCGAACTTCACGGAGCACAGATACGCAGTATTTT. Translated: CATSPRTSRSTDTQYF.

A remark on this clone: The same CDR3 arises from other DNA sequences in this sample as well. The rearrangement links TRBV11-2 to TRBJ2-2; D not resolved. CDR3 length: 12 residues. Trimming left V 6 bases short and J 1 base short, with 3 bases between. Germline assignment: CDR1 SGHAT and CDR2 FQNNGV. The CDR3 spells CASSRNTGELFF. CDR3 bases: TGTGCCAGCAGTCGGAACACCGGGGAGCTGTTTTTT.

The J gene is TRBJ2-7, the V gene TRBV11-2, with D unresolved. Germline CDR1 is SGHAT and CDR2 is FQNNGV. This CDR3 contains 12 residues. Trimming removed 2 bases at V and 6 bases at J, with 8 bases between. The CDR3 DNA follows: TGTGCCAGCAGCTTAAGACATTCCGAGCAGTACTTC. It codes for CASSLRHSEQYF.

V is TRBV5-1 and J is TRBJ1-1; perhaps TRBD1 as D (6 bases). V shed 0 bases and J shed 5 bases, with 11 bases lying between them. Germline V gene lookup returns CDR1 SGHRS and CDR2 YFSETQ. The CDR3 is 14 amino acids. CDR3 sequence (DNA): TGCGCCAGCAGCTTGGGGGGGCCAAGGACTGAAGCTTTCTTT. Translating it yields CASSLGGPRTEAFF.

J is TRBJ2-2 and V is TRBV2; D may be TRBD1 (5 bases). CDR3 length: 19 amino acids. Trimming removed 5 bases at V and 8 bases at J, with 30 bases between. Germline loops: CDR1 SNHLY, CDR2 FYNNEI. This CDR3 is CASSTHADVGRVDHGELFF. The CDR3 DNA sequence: TGTGCCAGCAGTACACACGCAGATGTCGGCAGGGTGGATCATGGGGAGCTGTTTTTT.

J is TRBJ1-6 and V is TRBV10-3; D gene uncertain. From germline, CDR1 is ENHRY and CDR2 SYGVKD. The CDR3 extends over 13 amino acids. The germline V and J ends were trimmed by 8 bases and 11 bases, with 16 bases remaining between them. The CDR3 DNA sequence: TGTGCCATCGGAGACCTCGGTATCGCACCCCTCCACTTT. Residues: CAIGDLGIAPLHF.

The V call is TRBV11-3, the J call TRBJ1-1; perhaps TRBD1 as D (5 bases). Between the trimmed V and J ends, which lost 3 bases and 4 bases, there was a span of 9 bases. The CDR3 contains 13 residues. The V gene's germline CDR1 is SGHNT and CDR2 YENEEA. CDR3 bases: TGTGCCAGCAGCTTTCCCGGGGGCACTGAAGCTTTCTTT. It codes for CASSFPGGTEAFF. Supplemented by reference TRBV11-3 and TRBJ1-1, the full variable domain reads EAGVVQSPRYKIIEKKQPVAFWCNPISGHNTLYWYLQNLGQGPELLIRYENEEAVDDSQLPKDRFSAERLKGVDSTLKIQPAELGDSAVYLCASSFPGGTEAFFGQGTRLTVV.

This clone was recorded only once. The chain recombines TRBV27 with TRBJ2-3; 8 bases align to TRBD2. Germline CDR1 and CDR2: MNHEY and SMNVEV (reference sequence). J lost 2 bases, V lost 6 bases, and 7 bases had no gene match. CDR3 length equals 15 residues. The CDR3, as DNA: TGTGCCAGCAGGGCGGGGGGCCCTTACACAGATACGCAGTATTTT. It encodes CASRAGGPYTDTQYF.

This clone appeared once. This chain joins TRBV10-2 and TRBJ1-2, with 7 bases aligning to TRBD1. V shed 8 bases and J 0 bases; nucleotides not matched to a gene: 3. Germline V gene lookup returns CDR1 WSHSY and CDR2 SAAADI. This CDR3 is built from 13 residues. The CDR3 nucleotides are TGCGCCAGCGGACAGGACCCTAACTATGGCTACACCTTC. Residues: CASGQDPNYGYTF.

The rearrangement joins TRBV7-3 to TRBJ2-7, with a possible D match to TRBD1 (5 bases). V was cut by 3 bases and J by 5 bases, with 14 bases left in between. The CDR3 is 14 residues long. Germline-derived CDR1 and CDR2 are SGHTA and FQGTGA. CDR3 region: CASSLGQGYDEQYF. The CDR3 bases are TGTGCCAGCAGCTTGGGCCAGGGATACGACGAGCAGTACTTC. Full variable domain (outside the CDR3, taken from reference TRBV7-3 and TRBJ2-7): GAGVSQTPSNKVTEKGKYVELRCDPISGHTALYWYRQSLGQGPEFLIYFQGTGAADDSGLPNDRFFAVRPEGSVSTLKIQRTERGDSAVYLCASSLGQGYDEQYFGPGTRLTVT.

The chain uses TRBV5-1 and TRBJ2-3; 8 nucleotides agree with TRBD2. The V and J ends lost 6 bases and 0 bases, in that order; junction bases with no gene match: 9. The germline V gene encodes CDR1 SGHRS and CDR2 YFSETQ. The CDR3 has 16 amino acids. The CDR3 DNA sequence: TGCGCCAGCACCTGGGCGGGAGGACCTAGCACAGATACGCAGTATTTT. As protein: CASTWAGGPSTDTQYF.

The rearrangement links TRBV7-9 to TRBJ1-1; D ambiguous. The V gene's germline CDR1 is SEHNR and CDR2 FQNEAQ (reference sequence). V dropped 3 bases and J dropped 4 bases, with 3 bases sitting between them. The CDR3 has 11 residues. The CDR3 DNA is TGTGCCAGCAGCTTTATCACTGAAGCTTTCTTT. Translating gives CASSFITEAFF.

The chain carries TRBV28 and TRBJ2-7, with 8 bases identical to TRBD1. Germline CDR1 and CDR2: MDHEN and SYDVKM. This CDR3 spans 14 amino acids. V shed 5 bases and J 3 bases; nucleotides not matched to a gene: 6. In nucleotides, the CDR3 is TGTGCCAGCAGTATCGGACAGGGCCTCTACGAGCAGTACTTC. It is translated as CASSIGQGLYEQYF.

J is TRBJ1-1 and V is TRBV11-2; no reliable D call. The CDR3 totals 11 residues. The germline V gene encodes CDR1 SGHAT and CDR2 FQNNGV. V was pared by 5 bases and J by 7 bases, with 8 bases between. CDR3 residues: CASSAGDEAFF. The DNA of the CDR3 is TGTGCCAGCAGCGCCGGGGATGAAGCTTTCTTT.

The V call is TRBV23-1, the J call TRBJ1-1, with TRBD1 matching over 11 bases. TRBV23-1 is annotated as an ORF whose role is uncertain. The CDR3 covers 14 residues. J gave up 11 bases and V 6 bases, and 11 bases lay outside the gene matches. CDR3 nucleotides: TGCGCCAGCAGCCAGAGTAACCGGGACAGGGGGGCTTTCTTT. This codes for CASSQSNRDRGAFF.

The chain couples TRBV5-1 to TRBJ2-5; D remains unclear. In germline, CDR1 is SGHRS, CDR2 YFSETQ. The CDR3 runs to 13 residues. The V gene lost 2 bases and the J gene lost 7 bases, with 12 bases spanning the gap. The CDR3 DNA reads TGCGCCAGCAGCTTAATTCACAGACGGACCCAGTACTTC. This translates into CASSLIHRRTQYF.

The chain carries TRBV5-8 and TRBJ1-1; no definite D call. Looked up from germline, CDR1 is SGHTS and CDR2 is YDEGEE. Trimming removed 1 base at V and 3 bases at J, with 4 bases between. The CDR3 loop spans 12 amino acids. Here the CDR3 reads CASSLYYTEAFF. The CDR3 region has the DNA TGTGCCAGCAGCTTGTACTACACTGAAGCTTTCTTT.

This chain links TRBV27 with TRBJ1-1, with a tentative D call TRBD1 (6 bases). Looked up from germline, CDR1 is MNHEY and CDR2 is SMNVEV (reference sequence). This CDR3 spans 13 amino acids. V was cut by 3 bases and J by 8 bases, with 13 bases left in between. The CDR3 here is CASSFLDGTEAFF. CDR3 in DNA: TGTGCCAGCAGTTTCTTAGACGGGACAGAAGCTTTCTTT.